What follows describes a single T cell receptor (beta chain). The sample comes from a study of blood T cell repertoires in COVID-19. Generated by immunoSEQ multiplex PCR, the TCRdb table keeps only in-frame clones and is missing some. The sample has around 200,000 clones, 87% seen once. Deletions cut 6 bases from V and 5 bases from J, with 8 bases between. This CDR3 spans 11 amino acids. CDR1 is WNHNN, CDR2 SYGVQD, per germline (reference sequence). This clonotype was obtained from a woman between 18 and 29 years old who had recovered from COVID-19. The chain combines TRBV10-1 with TRBJ2-7; a possible D gene is TRBD2 (6 bases). Material for sequencing was peripheral blood. The CDR3 nucleotides are TGCGCCAGCAGCGGGGGAAACGAGCAGTACTTC. This sequence encodes CASSGGNEQYF.